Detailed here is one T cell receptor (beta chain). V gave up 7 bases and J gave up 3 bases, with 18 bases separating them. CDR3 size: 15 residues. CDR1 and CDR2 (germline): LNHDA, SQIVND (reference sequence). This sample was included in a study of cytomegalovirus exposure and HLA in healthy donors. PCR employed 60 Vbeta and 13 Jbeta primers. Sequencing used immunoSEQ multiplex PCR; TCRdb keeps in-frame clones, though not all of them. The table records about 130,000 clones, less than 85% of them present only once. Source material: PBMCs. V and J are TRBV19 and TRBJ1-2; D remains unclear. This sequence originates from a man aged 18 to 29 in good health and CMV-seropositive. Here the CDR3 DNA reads TGTGCCAGTAATGAGGGAATCGGCATTGACTATGGCTACACCTTC. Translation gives CASNEGIGIDYGYTF.